This record covers a single T cell receptor (beta chain). Those who participated ranged in age from roughly 18 to 90 years and resided in about two dozen US areas. The data are from a study of blood T cell repertoires in COVID-19. Overall study: T cells, B-cell-depleted T cells, or PBMCs supplied cDNA or gDNA.

In the original workflow: Estimates of nucleated cell counts were drawn from the amplification of reference gene primers. The method was immunoSEQ multiplex PCR; TCRdb's version includes in-frame clones alone and lacks a portion of them. From that table come the V and J calls and clone size; the DNA was used to work out D and trimming. The table lists about 180,000 clones, more than 85% of them singletons. Sequencing input: PBMCs or T cells enriched from blood (not recorded which). This TCR was sampled from a human donor with acute COVID-19. The donor label of this sample is uncertain.

The CDR3 region is CASIEASGNTIYF. The CDR3 DNA follows: TGTGCCAGCATAGAAGCCTCTGGAAACACCATATATTTT. V is TRBV28 and J is TRBJ1-3; D remains unclear. The CDR3 runs to 13 residues. V lost 7 bases and J lost 0, with 7 bases in between. Looked up from germline, CDR1 is MDHEN and CDR2 is SYDVKM.